These 6 T cell receptor beta chains were sequenced from one sample in a study of T cells in Graves' hyperthyroidism and ophthalmopathy. RNA transcripts gave rise to amplified TCR beta CDR3 regions. First-round RT-PCR targeting the TCR CDR3 was performed with the HTBI primer set. TCRdb re-called the multiplex PCR reads with MiXCR, one entry per CDR3 protein. The data hold a few hundred thousand distinct CDR3 sequences, with about 14% observed a single time. The sequencing input was blood. The receptors here all came from a woman between 25 and 40 years old with Graves' ophthalmopathy.

This clonotype came up many times. The CDR3 DNA reads TGTGCCAGCCTTGGGGTGAACACCGGGGAGCTGTTTTTT. It specifies CASLGVNTGELFF. J is TRBJ2-2 and V is TRBV28, with D unresolved. The CDR3 sequence is 13 residues long. The V gene's germline CDR1 is MDHEN and CDR2 SYDVKM. V was cut by 8 bases and J by 1 base, with 8 bases left in between.

Ten or more counts support this clonotype. This chain uses TRBV20-1 with TRBJ2-6; tentatively, D is TRBD1 (5 bases). The CDR3 is made up of 15 amino acids. Germline V CDR1 and CDR2: DFQATT, SNEGSKA (reference sequence). Between the trimmed V and J ends, which lost 3 bases and 2 bases, there was a span of 11 bases. The CDR3 DNA is TGCAGTGCTAGCCTCCGACAGCCTGGGGCCAACGTCCTGACTTTC. Translated, it gives CSASLRQPGANVLTF.

This clonotype has ten or more counts. The chain recombines TRBV24-1 with TRBJ2-1; 8 bases agree with TRBD1. Germline V lookup: CDR1 KGHDR, CDR2 SFDVKD. The length of the CDR3 is 12 residues. Trimming cost V 6 bases and J 10 bases; bases outside gene matches: 4. The CDR3 sequence: CATSTGDREQFF. The CDR3 region has the DNA TGTGCCACCAGTACAGGGGACAGGGAGCAGTTCTTC.

This clonotype showed up many times. The rearrangement joins TRBV28 to TRBJ2-7; TRBD1 aligns across 8 bases. CDR1 is MDHEN, CDR2 SYDVKM, per germline. The CDR3 sequence is 17 residues long. V lost 2 bases to trimming and J lost 0 bases; unmatched junction nucleotides: 9. CDR3 region: CASSLASRQGASYEQYF. The DNA for the CDR3 is TGTGCCAGCAGTTTAGCTTCGCGGCAGGGGGCCTCCTACGAGCAGTACTTC.

The genes are TRBV9 and TRBJ2-3; D is ambiguous. Trimming took 4 bases from V and 1 from J, leaving 13 bases between them. This CDR3 comprises 15 residues. Looked up from germline, CDR1 is SGDLS and CDR2 is YYNGEE. CDR3 sequence (DNA): TGTGCCAGCAGCTCCCAGGAAGAAGGCACAGATACGCAGTATTTT. This sequence encodes CASSSQEEGTDTQYF.

This clonotype was detected many times. The V gene is TRBV20-1, the J gene TRBJ2-5; TRBD1 is a possible D gene (6 bases). The CDR3 spans 15 residues. CDR1 is DFQATT and CDR2 is SNEGSKA in the germline V gene (reference sequence). The germline V and J ends were trimmed by 2 bases and 1 base, with 14 bases remaining between them. The CDR3 here is CSARSPTGSQETQYF. DNA of the CDR3: TGCAGTGCTAGATCGCCGACAGGTAGCCAAGAGACCCAGTACTTC.